The sequence of this T cell receptor beta chain was determined in a study of CXCR3-negative and CXCR3-positive naive CD8 T cells. Whole-study context: Sequencing yielded 120 million to 150 million TRB reads, roughly 1.5 +/- 0.3 million per library.

In regard to this clonotype: What it binds is unknown.

This CDR3 is built from 17 residues. It was by 5' RACE with UMI labels that the TRB cDNA libraries were prepared. TCRdb processed the 5' RACE reads again and assigns one entry to each CDR3 protein, with no DNA. This repertoire includes about 130,000 distinct CDR3 sequences. Sorting was done in triplicate for each CD8+ T cell subset (about 330,000 cells each). General observations from the study: Naive subsets did not differ in surface CD5, and the authors estimated TCR strength using properties of the TRB CDR3. Naive CXCR3-negative and CXCR3-positive cells had similar TRBV-TRBJ usage; memory differed. More hydrophobic TRB CDR3s occurred in CXCR3-positive than in CXCR3-negative naive cells.

This clonotype was obtained from a human donor in good health. Some clones in this sample may be carry-over from other donors' samples. The chain is built from TRBV12-3 or TRBV12-4 and TRBJ2-7; the D call of TRBD1 rests on TCRdb alone, since no DNA is present to check it. The sample comprised naive CXCR3+ CD8+ T cells from blood. The subset: CD45RO-CCR7+CD27+CD95- naive CD8+ T cells expressing CXCR3 (TNR3+). The CDR3: CASSRFPPGGNLYEQYF.